This is a list of T cell receptor beta chains from one sample in a study of blood T cell repertoires in COVID-19. Profiled with immunoSEQ multiplex PCR; TCRdb holds only in-frame clones, not every one. This table holds around 67,000 clones, around 82% found once. The specimen was peripheral blood. The receptors stem from an elderly man with active COVID-19. The CDR3 runs from the conserved cysteine through the conserved F or W. A D gene is named only where the DNA matches it firmly. A row's size may be missing; if present it is once, few, many or a size class.

cdr3_aa: CATSRWTVTNEKLFF; cdr3_nt: TGTGCCACCAGCCGATGGACAGTTACTAATGAAAAACTGTTTTTT; d_call: -; j_call: TRBJ1-4; clone_size: -; v_call: TRBV15
cdr3_aa: CASSNSGANTGELFF; cdr3_nt: TGTGCCAGCAGCAATAGCGGGGCTAACACCGGGGAGCTGTTTTTT; d_call: TRBD2; j_call: TRBJ2-2; clone_size: -; v_call: TRBV7-9
cdr3_aa: CASSVPPEGASEQYF; cdr3_nt: TGTGCCAGCAGTGTGCCCCCCGAGGGGGCTTCCGAGCAGTACTTC; d_call: TRBD1; j_call: TRBJ2-7; clone_size: -; v_call: TRBV2
cdr3_aa: CASSYRDYNQPQHF; cdr3_nt: TGTGCCAGCAGTTACCGAGACTATAATCAGCCCCAGCATTTT; d_call: -; j_call: TRBJ1-5; clone_size: -; v_call: TRBV6-2/TRBV6-3
cdr3_aa: CASSPFGRAEAFF; cdr3_nt: TGTGCCAGCAGCCCGTTTGGGCGCGCTGAAGCTTTCTTT; d_call: -; j_call: TRBJ1-1; clone_size: -; v_call: TRBV3-1/TRBV3-2
cdr3_aa: CATSRDNGGEAFF; cdr3_nt: TGTGCCACCAGCAGAGATAATGGCGGTGAAGCTTTCTTT; d_call: -; j_call: TRBJ1-1; clone_size: -; v_call: TRBV15
cdr3_aa: CASSQDPGFRGYTF; cdr3_nt: TGCGCCAGCAGCCAAGATCCAGGGTTCCGCGGCTACACCTTC; d_call: -; j_call: TRBJ1-2; clone_size: -; v_call: TRBV4-3
cdr3_aa: CASSLSQGVYFYEQYF; cdr3_nt: TGTGCCAGCAGTTTATCCCAGGGTGTGTATTTCTACGAGCAGTACTTC; d_call: -; j_call: TRBJ2-7; clone_size: -; v_call: TRBV27
cdr3_aa: CASRRRQGEVYEQYF; cdr3_nt: TGTGCCAGCAGACGAAGACAGGGTGAGGTCTACGAGCAGTACTTC; d_call: TRBD1; j_call: TRBJ2-7; clone_size: -; v_call: TRBV7-8
cdr3_aa: CASSSQGLSGEKLFF; cdr3_nt: TGTGCCAGCAGCTCTCAGGGGTTAAGTGGTGAAAAACTGTTTTTT; d_call: -; j_call: TRBJ1-4; clone_size: -; v_call: TRBV7-8
cdr3_aa: CASSLPGQGPQPQHF; cdr3_nt: TGTGCCAGCAGCCTTCCGGGACAGGGCCCACAGCCCCAGCATTTT; d_call: TRBD1; j_call: TRBJ1-5; clone_size: -; v_call: TRBV4-2
cdr3_aa: CASSGDINGAGQPQHF; cdr3_nt: TGTGCCAGCAGTGGCGACATAAACGGCGCGGGTCAGCCCCAGCATTTT; d_call: -; j_call: TRBJ1-5; clone_size: -; v_call: TRBV6-2/TRBV6-3
cdr3_aa: CASSDAGGAGRGYTF; cdr3_nt: TGTGCCAGCAGTGACGCAGGGGGCGCGGGGAGGGGCTACACCTTC; d_call: TRBD1; j_call: TRBJ1-2; clone_size: -; v_call: TRBV6-1
cdr3_aa: CASSSGDRGNTEAFF; cdr3_nt: TGCGCCAGCAGCTCAGGGGACAGGGGGAACACTGAAGCTTTCTTT; d_call: TRBD1; j_call: TRBJ1-1; clone_size: -; v_call: TRBV5-1
cdr3_aa: CASSPASGEETQYF; cdr3_nt: TGTGCCAGCTCACCAGCTAGCGGCGAAGAGACCCAGTACTTC; d_call: TRBD2; j_call: TRBJ2-5; clone_size: -; v_call: TRBV18
cdr3_aa: CASSKGTGVGNTIYF; cdr3_nt: TGTGCCAGTAGTAAGGGGACAGGGGTCGGAAACACCATATATTTT; d_call: TRBD1; j_call: TRBJ1-3; clone_size: -; v_call: TRBV19
cdr3_aa: CSVGRLEAGTDTQYF; cdr3_nt: TGCAGCGTTGGCCGACTTGAGGCTGGGACAGATACGCAGTATTTT; d_call: -; j_call: TRBJ2-3; clone_size: -; v_call: TRBV29-1
cdr3_aa: CASSLQGSYGYTF; cdr3_nt: TGTGCCAGCAGTTTACAGGGAAGCTATGGCTACACCTTC; d_call: -; j_call: TRBJ1-2; clone_size: -; v_call: TRBV27
cdr3_aa: CASQGQPNTEAFF; cdr3_nt: TGTGCCAGCCAGGGCCAACCTAACACTGAAGCTTTCTTT; d_call: -; j_call: TRBJ1-1; clone_size: few; v_call: TRBV7-3
cdr3_aa: CASRLAGGPTGELFF; cdr3_nt: TGTGCCAGCAGGTTAGCGGGAGGGCCGACCGGGGAGCTGTTTTTT; d_call: TRBD2; j_call: TRBJ2-2; clone_size: -; v_call: TRBV2
cdr3_aa: CASRSGGNTGELFF; cdr3_nt: TGTGCCAGTAGATCGGGAGGGAACACCGGGGAGCTGTTTTTT; d_call: TRBD2; j_call: TRBJ2-2; clone_size: -; v_call: TRBV19
cdr3_aa: CASSQPGQGKGEQFF; cdr3_nt: TGTGCCAGCAGTCAACCGGGACAGGGGAAGGGTGAGCAGTTCTTC; d_call: TRBD1; j_call: TRBJ2-1; clone_size: -; v_call: TRBV6-5
cdr3_aa: CASSLDEIRGNTIYF; cdr3_nt: TGCGCCAGCAGCTTGGACGAGATCCGCGGAAACACCATATATTTT; d_call: -; j_call: TRBJ1-3; clone_size: -; v_call: TRBV5-1
cdr3_aa: CSAQAGTYEQYF; cdr3_nt: TGCAGCGCCCAGGCAGGGACCTACGAGCAGTACTTC; d_call: -; j_call: TRBJ2-7; clone_size: -; v_call: TRBV29-1
cdr3_aa: CASSLPGQNSYEQYF; cdr3_nt: TGCGCCAGCAGCTTACCGGGACAGAACTCCTACGAGCAGTACTTC; d_call: TRBD1; j_call: TRBJ2-7; clone_size: -; v_call: TRBV5-1
cdr3_aa: CASSFGQGAVHYGYTF; cdr3_nt: TGTGCCAGCAGTTTCGGACAGGGGGCTGTTCACTATGGCTACACCTTC; d_call: TRBD1; j_call: TRBJ1-2; clone_size: -; v_call: TRBV5-4
cdr3_aa: CATTLKGQPSSYNEQFF; cdr3_nt: TGTGCCACCACTCTGAAGGGGCAACCTAGCTCCTACAATGAGCAGTTCTTC; d_call: -; j_call: TRBJ2-1; clone_size: -; v_call: TRBV24-1